Sequencing of this TCR beta chain was carried out in a study of shared clonotypes between healthy human individuals. Study-level points and caveats: Clonotype sharing among donors was thought likely to change with sequencing depth.

This CDR3 has 16 residues. Germline lookup yields CDR1 MDHEN and CDR2 SYDVKM. Losses at the gene ends were 6 bases for V and 0 bases for J; bases not matched to a gene: 6. Data came from immunoSEQ multiplex PCR; TCRdb stores just in-frame clones and leaves some out. This sample yields 2.3 million or so clones, of which just over 90% are seen a single time; 0.39% belongs to the top ten. Naive CD4+ cells were CD45RA-selected; the remaining cells were memory. As concerns this clone: Antigen specificity is unknown.

The genes are TRBV28 and TRBJ2-3; 10 bases are shared with TRBD2. The sequencing sample was made of naive CD4+ T cells from PBMCs. As for subset: CD45RA+ positively selected. This clonotype was obtained from a man in his late teens or twenties in good health. Some clones in this sample may be carry-over from other donors' samples. This chain's CDR3 is CASSYGLAASTDTQYF. CDR3 DNA sequence: TGTGCCAGCAGCTACGGACTAGCGGCTAGCACAGATACGCAGTATTTT.